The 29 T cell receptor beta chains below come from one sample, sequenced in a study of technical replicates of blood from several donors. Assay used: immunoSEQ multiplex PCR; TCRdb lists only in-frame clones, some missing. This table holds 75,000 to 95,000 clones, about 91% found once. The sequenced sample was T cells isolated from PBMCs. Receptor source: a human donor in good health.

This chain's CDR3 is CASSYPRDRGQAFF. Here the CDR3 DNA reads TGTGCCAGCAGTTACCCCCGGGACAGGGGGCAAGCTTTCTTT. V is TRBV6-5 and J is TRBJ1-1; 12 bases are shared with TRBD1. CDR3 length: 14 amino acids. With 2 bases clipped from V and 9 bases from J, the junction kept 4 bases outside the gene matches. In germline, CDR1 is MNHEY, CDR2 SVGAGI.

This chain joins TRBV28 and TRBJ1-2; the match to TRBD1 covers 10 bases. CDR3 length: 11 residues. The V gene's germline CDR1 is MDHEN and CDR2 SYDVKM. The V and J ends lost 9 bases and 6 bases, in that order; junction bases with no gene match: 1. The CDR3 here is CASGTGDGYTF. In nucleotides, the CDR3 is TGTGCCAGTGGGACAGGGGATGGCTACACCTTC.

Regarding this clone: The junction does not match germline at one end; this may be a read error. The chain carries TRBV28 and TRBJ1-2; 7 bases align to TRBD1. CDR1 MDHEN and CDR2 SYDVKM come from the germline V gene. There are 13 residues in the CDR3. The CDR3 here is CASSRDSDYGYTF. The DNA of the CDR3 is TGTGCCAGCAGTCGGGACAGTGACTACGGCTACACCTTC.

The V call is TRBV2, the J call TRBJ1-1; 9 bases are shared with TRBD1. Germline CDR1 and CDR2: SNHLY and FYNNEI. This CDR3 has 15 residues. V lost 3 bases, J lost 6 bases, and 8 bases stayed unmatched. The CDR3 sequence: CASSDRTGAISEAFF. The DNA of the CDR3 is TGTGCCAGCAGTGACCGGACAGGGGCGATTTCTGAAGCTTTCTTT.

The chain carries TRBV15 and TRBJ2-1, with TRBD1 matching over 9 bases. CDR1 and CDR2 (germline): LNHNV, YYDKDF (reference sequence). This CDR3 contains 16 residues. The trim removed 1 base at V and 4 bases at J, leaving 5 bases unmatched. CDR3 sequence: CATSRAGTGIYNEQFF. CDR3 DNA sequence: TGTGCCACCAGCAGAGCCGGGACAGGGATTTACAATGAGCAGTTCTTC.

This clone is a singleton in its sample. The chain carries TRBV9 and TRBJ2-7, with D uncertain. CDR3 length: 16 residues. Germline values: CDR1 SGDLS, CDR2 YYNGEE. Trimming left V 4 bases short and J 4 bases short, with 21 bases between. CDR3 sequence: CASSPRGVASGYEQYF. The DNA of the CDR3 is TGTGCCAGCAGCCCACGAGGAGTGGCTAGTGGGTACGAGCAGTACTTC.

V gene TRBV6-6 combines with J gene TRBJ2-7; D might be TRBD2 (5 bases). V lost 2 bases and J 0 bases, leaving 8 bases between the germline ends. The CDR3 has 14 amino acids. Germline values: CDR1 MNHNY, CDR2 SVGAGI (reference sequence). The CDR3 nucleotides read TGTGCCAGCAGTTACGAACGGGACTCCTACGAGCAGTACTTC. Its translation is CASSYERDSYEQYF.

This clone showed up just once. The CDR3 nucleotides read TGTGCCAGCAGCTTAGCAAGCGGGAGGGCCAAAAATACAGATACGCAGTATTTT. Protein sequence: CASSLASGRAKNTDTQYF. The V call is TRBV7-2, the J call TRBJ2-3, with 10 bases that match TRBD2. Germline V lookup: CDR1 SGHTA, CDR2 FQGNSA. CDR3 length: 18 amino acids. V dropped 0 bases and J dropped 3; count of bases not matched to a gene: 9.

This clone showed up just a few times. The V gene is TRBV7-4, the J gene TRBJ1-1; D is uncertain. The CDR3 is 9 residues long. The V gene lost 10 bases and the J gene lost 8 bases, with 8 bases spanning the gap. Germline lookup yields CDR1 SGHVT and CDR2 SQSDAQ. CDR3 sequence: CATEEEAFF. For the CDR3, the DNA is TGTGCCACGGAGGAGGAAGCTTTCTTT.

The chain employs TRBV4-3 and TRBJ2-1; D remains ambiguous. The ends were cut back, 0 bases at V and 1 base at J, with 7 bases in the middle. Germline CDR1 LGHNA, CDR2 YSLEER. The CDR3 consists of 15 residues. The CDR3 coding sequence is TGCGCCAGCAGCCAAGACATCGGGTCCTACAATGAGCAGTTCTTC. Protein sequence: CASSQDIGSYNEQFF.

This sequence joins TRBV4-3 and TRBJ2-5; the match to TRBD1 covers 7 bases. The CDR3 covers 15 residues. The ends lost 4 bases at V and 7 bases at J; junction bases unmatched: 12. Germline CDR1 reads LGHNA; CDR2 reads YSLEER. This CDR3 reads CASSPQTGYVGTQYF. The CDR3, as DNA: TGCGCCAGCAGCCCCCAGACAGGGTACGTGGGGACCCAGTACTTC.

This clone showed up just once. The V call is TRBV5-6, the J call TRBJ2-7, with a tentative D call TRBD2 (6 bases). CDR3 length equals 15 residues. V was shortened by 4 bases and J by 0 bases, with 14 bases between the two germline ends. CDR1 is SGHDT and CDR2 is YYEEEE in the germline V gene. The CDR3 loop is CASSPGTSSSYEQYF. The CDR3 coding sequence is TGTGCCAGCAGCCCCGGGACTTCCAGCTCCTACGAGCAGTACTTC.

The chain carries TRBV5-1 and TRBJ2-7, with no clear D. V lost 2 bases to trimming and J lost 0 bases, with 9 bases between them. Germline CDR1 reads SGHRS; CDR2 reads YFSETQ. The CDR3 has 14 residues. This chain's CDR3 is CASSLGRSSYEQYF. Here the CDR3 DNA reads TGCGCCAGCAGCTTAGGAAGGAGCTCCTACGAGCAGTACTTC.

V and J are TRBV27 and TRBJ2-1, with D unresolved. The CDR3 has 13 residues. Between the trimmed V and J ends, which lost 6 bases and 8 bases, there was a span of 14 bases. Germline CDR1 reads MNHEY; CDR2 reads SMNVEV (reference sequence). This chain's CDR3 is CASSPSPVHEQFF. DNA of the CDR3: TGTGCCAGCAGCCCCTCCCCAGTGCATGAGCAGTTCTTC.

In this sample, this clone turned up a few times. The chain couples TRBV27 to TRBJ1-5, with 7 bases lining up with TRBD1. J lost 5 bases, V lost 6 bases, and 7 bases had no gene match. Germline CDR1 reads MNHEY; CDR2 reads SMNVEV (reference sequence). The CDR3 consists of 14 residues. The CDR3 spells CASRSTGSYQPQHF. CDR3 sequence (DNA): TGTGCCAGCAGATCGACAGGGTCCTATCAGCCCCAGCATTTT.

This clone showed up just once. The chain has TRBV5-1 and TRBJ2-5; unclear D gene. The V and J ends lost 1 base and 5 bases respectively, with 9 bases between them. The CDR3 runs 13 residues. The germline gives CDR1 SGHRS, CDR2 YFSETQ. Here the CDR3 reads CASSLWAEETQYF. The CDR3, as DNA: TGCGCCAGCAGCTTGTGGGCCGAGGAGACCCAGTACTTC.

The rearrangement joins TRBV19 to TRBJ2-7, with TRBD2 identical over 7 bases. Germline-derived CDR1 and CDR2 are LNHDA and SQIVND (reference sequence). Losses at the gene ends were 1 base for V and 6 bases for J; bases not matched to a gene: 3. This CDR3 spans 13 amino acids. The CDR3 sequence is CASSIGEGFEQYF. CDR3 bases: TGTGCCAGTAGTATAGGGGAGGGATTCGAGCAGTACTTC. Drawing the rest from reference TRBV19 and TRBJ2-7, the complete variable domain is DGGITQSPKYLFRKEGQNVTLSCEQNLNHDAMYWYRQDPGQGLRLIYYSQIVNDFQKGDIAEGYSVSREKKESFPLTVTSAQKNPTAFYLCASSIGEGFEQYFGPGTRLTVT.

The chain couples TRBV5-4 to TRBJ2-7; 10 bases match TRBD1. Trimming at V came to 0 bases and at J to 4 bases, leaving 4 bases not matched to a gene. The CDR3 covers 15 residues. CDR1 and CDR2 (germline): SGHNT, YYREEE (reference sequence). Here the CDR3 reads CASSLAGQGIYEQYF. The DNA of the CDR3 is TGTGCCAGCAGCTTGGCGGGACAGGGGATTTACGAGCAGTACTTC. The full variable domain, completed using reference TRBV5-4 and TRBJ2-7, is ETGVTQSPTHLIKTRGQQVTLRCSSQSGHNTVSWYQQALGQGPQFIFQYYREEENGRGNFPPRFSGLQFPNYSSELNVNALELDDSALYLCASSLAGQGIYEQYFGPGTRLTVT.

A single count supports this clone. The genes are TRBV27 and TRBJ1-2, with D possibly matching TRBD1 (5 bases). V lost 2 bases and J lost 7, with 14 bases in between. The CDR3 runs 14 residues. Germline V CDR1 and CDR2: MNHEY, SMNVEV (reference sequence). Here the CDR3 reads CASSLLGGMGGYTF. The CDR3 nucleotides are TGTGCCAGCAGTTTACTGGGGGGGATGGGTGGCTACACCTTC.

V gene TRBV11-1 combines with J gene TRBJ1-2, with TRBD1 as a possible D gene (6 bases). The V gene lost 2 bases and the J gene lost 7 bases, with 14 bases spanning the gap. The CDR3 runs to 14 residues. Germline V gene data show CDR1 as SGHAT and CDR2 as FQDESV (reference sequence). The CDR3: CASSLRTAESGYTF. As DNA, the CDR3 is TGTGCCAGCAGCTTAAGGACAGCTGAGTCTGGCTACACCTTC.

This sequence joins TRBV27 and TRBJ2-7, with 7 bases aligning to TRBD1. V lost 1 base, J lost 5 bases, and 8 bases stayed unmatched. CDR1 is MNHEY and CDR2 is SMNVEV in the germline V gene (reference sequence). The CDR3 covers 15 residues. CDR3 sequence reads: CASSLLATGINEQYF. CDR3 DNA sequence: TGTGCCAGCAGTTTATTAGCGACAGGGATCAACGAGCAGTACTTC.

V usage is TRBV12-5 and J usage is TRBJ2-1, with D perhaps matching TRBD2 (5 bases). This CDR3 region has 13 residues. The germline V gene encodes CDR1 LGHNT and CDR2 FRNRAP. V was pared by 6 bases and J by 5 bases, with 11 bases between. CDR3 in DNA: TGTGCTAGTGGGGCGGGTTCTAACAATGAGCAGTTCTTC. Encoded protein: CASGAGSNNEQFF. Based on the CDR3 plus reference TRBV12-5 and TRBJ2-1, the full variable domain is DARVTQTPRHKVTEMGQEVTMRCQPILGHNTVFWYRQTMMQGLELLAYFRNRAPLDDSGMPKDRFSAEMPDATLATLKIQPSEPRDSAVYFCASGAGSNNEQFFGPGTRLTVL.

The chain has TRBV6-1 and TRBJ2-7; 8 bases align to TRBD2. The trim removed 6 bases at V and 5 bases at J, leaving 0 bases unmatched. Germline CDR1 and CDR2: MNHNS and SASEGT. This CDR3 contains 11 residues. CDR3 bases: TGTGCCAGCAGGCGGGAGGACGAGCAGTACTTC. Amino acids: CASRREDEQYF.

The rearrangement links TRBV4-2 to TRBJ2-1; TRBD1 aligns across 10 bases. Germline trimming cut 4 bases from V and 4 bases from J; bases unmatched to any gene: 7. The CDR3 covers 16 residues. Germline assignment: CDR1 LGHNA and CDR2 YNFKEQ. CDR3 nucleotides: TGTGCCAGCAGCCTAGACACGGGACAGGGGTACAATGAGCAGTTCTTC. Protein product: CASSLDTGQGYNEQFF.

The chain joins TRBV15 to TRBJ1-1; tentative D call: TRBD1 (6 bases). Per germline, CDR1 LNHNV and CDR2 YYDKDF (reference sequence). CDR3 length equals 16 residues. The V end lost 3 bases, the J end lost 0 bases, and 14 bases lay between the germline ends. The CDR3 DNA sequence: TGTGCCACCAGCAGCTCAATCACAGGGATGAACACTGAAGCTTTCTTT. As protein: CATSSSITGMNTEAFF.

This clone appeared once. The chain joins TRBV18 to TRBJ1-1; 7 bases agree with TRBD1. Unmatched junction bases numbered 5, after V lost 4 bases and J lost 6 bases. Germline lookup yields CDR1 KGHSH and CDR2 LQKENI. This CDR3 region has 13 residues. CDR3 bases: TGTGCCAGCTCACTGACAGGGTCTTCTGAAGCTTTCTTT. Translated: CASSLTGSSEAFF.

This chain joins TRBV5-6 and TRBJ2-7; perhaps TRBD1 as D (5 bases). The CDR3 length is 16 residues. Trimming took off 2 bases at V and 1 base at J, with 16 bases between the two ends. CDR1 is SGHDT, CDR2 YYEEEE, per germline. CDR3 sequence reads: CASSFGWTPTSYEQYF. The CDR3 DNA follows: TGTGCCAGCAGCTTCGGCTGGACACCGACTTCCTACGAGCAGTACTTC. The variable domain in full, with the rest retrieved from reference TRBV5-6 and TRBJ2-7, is DAGVTQSPTHLIKTRGQQVTLRCSPKSGHDTVSWYQQALGQGPQFIFQYYEEEERQRGNFPDRFSGHQFPNYSSELNVNALLLGDSALYLCASSFGWTPTSYEQYFGPGTRLTVT.

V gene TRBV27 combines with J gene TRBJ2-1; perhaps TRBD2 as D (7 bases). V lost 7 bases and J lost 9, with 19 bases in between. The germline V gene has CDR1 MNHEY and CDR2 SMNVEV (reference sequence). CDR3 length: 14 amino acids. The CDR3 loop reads CASTVIGGASEQFF. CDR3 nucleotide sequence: TGTGCCAGCACCGTTATAGGGGGGGCAAGTGAGCAGTTCTTC.

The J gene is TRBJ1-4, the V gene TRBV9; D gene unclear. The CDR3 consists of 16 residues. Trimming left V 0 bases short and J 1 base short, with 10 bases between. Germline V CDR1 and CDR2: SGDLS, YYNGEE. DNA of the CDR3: TGTGCCAGCAGCGTAGAGGCCGGGGAAACTAATGAAAAACTGTTTTTT. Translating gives CASSVEAGETNEKLFF. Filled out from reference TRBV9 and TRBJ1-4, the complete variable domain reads DSGVTQTPKHLITATGQRVTLRCSPRSGDLSVYWYQQSLDQGLQFLIQYYNGEERAKGNILERFSAQQFPDLHSELNLSSLELGDSALYFCASSVEAGETNEKLFFGSGTQLSVL.